This T cell receptor (beta chain) was profiled in a study of T-cell reconstitution after alpha-beta-depleted transplantation in children. Regarding the study as a whole: The origin of high day-60 TCRbeta diversity in some patients lay in surviving recipient T cells and thymic progenitors. It was reported that alpha-beta T cells came from several hundred expanded graft clones (about two months after transplant).

Germline-derived CDR1 and CDR2 are SGHRS and YFSETQ. Trimming took 4 bases from V and 0 from J; bases not matched to a gene: 9. The CDR3 length is 16 residues. Library preparation (for TCRbeta) was performed with unique molecular identifiers. MiXCR was run by TCRdb on the PCR reads, yielding one entry per CDR3 protein. The sample gives hundreds of thousands of distinct CDR3 sequences, 10% to 15% of which show up once; approximately 0.8% is in the top ten. There are many counts of this clonotype. Antigen unknown. This chain connects TRBV5-1 to TRBJ2-7; 8 positions match TRBD2. The sequences come from PBMCs, collected before TCRalphabeta/CD19-depleted stem cell transplant. This TCR derives from a girl aged 2 to 10 with congenital amegakaryocytic thrombocytopenia, due to receive a stem cell transplant. The DNA for the CDR3 is TGCGCCAGCAGCACACTTAGCGGGACTCTCTCCTACGAGCAGTACTTC. Residues: CASSTLSGTLSYEQYF.